This paragraph reports one T cell receptor (beta chain). The antigen remains unidentified. TCRdb re-derived calls from the 5' RACE reads in MiXCR, one entry per CDR3 protein. The table records about 620,000 distinct CDR3 sequences, more than 15% of them present only once. These data come from a study of T-cell memory formation after mild COVID-19. About the research overall: Clustering of TCRs was largely donor specific.

Study results and caveats: In pre-infection memory, a portion of responding clones appeared, which suggested that cross-reactive memory joined. Of the contracting clones, CD4+ ones lay mainly in CM and EM, and CD8+ ones in EMRA. In second-wave clones peaking day 37, SARS-CoV-2 specificity remained unconfirmed.

This CDR3 has 14 amino acids. CDR1 MNHEY and CDR2 SVGEGT come from the germline V gene. The V segment lost 6 bases and the J segment 5 bases; nucleotides outside the gene matches: 6. The TCR was taken from an adult woman who had mild COVID-19 (a few samples of this study predate the infection). Cell type and time point are not known. The specimen was PBMCs or a T cell subset sorted from them (not recorded which). This chain links TRBV6-2 or TRBV6-3 with TRBJ1-5; 8 bases align to TRBD1. The CDR3 reads CASRRTGWDQPQHF. The CDR3 DNA reads as TGTGCCAGCAGACGGACAGGGTGGGATCAGCCCCAGCATTTT.